The rows below give T cell receptor beta chains drawn from one sample of a study of regulatory T cells in long-lasting Graves disease. Via MiXCR, TCRdb re-called the multiplex PCR reads, giving one row per CDR3 protein. The sample carries 600,000 to 850,000 distinct CDR3 sequences, about 30% recorded once. Sequencing used peripheral blood mononuclear cells (PBMCs), obtained when the disease was refractory, from a patient treated with antithyroid drugs. Receptors originate from a female donor with Graves disease. Both conserved end residues are part of each CDR3. Fields, in order: V gene, J gene, D gene, clone size, CDR3 protein, CDR3 DNA. A D gene is named only where the DNA matches it firmly. The size field is filled for only some rows; it gives once, few, many or a size class.

>TRBV20-1|TRBJ1-2|NA|NA
CSAGDRSGSIGYTF
TGCAGTGCTGGAGACCGGTCAGGCTCGATTGGCTACACCTTC
>TRBV27|TRBJ2-6|NA|few
CASSFPPDLTSGANVLTF
TGTGCCAGCAGTTTTCCCCCAGACCTAACCTCTGGGGCCAACGTCCTGACTTTC
>TRBV3-1|TRBJ2-5|TRBD1|NA
CASRDRAGETQYF
TGTGCCAGCAGGGACAGGGCTGGCGAGACCCAGTACTTC
>TRBV12-3/TRBV12-4|TRBJ2-2|NA|many
CASSWIGPTNTGELFF
TGTGCCAGCAGTTGGATAGGTCCAACGAACACCGGGGAGCTGTTTTTT
>TRBV29-1|TRBJ1-2|NA|few
CSVGAGGRGVGYTF
TGCAGCGTTGGAGCTGGAGGGCGGGGCGTTGGCTACACCTTC
>TRBV6-5|TRBJ1-1|NA|NA
CASSYDGAASTEAFF
TGTGCCAGCAGTTATGATGGGGCCGCGAGCACTGAAGCTTTCTTT
>TRBV6-1|TRBJ2-2|NA|few
CASRPDRSYTGELFF
TGTGCCAGCAGACCCGACAGGTCATACACCGGGGAGCTGTTTTTT
>TRBV15|TRBJ1-5|NA|NA
CATSRVEGLRLPQHF
TGTGCCACCAGCAGAGTTGAGGGATTGAGGCTGCCCCAGCATTTT
>TRBV6-1|TRBJ1-5|NA|NA
CASNTFGGGAVSNQPQHF
TGTGCCAGCAATACTTTTGGGGGGGGCGCGGTGAGCAATCAGCCCCAGCATTTT
>TRBV10-3|TRBJ2-2|TRBD1|few
CAISEKGQGAGELFF
TGTGCCATCAGTGAGAAGGGACAGGGGGCCGGGGAGCTGTTTTTT
>TRBV25-1|TRBJ1-6|NA|few
CASSGDPQGLSPLHF
TGTGCTAGCAGTGGGGATCCACAGGGTCTTTCACCCCTCCACTTT
>TRBV7-2|TRBJ1-1|NA|NA
CASSSVGTTNTEAFF
TGTGCCAGCAGCTCTGTCGGGACAACGAACACTGAAGCTTTCTTT
>TRBV18|TRBJ1-1|NA|once
CASSPWFQGTEAFF
TGTGCCAGCTCACCATGGTTCCAGGGTACTGAAGCTTTCTTT
>TRBV28|TRBJ2-5|TRBD2|many
CASFRTWAGGYSGETQYF
TGTGCCAGCTTTAGGACTTGGGCGGGAGGATATTCCGGGGAGACCCAGTACTTC
>TRBV9|TRBJ2-7|TRBD2|NA
CASSVGRLAYEQYF
TGTGCCAGCAGCGTAGGCCGACTAGCATACGAGCAGTACTTC
>TRBV24-1|TRBJ1-5|NA|NA
CATSGDTDNQPQHF
TGTGCCACCAGTGGGGACACCGACAATCAGCCCCAGCATTTT
>TRBV6-5|TRBJ1-2|NA|NA
CASSLGPRSYTF
TGTGCCAGCAGTTTGGGCCCAAGGAGCTACACCTTC
>TRBV9|TRBJ1-1|NA|NA
CASSVVPGALTLGTEAFF
TGTGCCAGCAGCGTAGTGCCTGGGGCTCTAACCCTCGGGACTGAAGCTTTCTTT
>TRBV27|TRBJ2-1|NA|few
CASIARAGEQFF
TGTGCCAGCATAGCCCGGGCTGGTGAGCAGTTCTTC
>TRBV12-5|TRBJ2-5|NA|few
CASGSAPTGWSQETQYF
TGTGCTAGTGGTTCCGCCCCCACAGGGTGGTCCCAAGAGACCCAGTACTTC
>TRBV19|TRBJ2-2|TRBD2|NA
CASSMELRGLGLAGLNTGELFF
TGTGCCAGTAGTATGGAATTGCGTGGATTGGGACTAGCGGGACTAAACACCGGGGAGCTGTTTTTT
>TRBV27|TRBJ1-1|TRBD1|few
CASSPRQGGAEAFF
TGTGCCAGCAGCCCTCGACAGGGGGGGGCTGAAGCTTTCTTT
>TRBV6-5|TRBJ1-5|NA|once
CASSSRGRYNQPQHF
TGTGCCAGCAGTTCGAGGGGACGGTACAATCAGCCCCAGCATTTT
>TRBV20-1|TRBJ1-4|NA|few
CSARPPTGHNEKLFF
TGCAGTGCTAGACCCCCGACAGGACATAATGAAAAACTGTTTTTT
>TRBV28|TRBJ2-1|TRBD2|NA
CASRTLAGVDEQFF
TGTGCCAGCAGGACACTAGCGGGAGTAGATGAGCAGTTCTTC
>TRBV7-3|TRBJ1-3|NA|NA
CASSLSSRAGNTIYF
TGTGCCAGCAGCTTATCGTCCAGGGCTGGAAACACCATATATTTT
>TRBV29-1|TRBJ2-7|NA|few
CSVAHLNYEQYF
TGCAGCGTTGCCCATCTCAATTACGAGCAGTACTTC
>TRBV4-1|TRBJ1-1|TRBD1|NA
CASSQPWTGEVNTEAFF
TGCGCCAGCAGCCAGCCATGGACAGGGGAGGTGAACACTGAAGCTTTCTTT